This T cell receptor beta chain was profiled in a study of cytomegalovirus exposure and HLA in healthy donors. Study outcomes and limitations: Three of the chains that were CMV-associated were confirmed in vitro to be specific for CMV antigens. There were 150 to 200 TCR beta chains listed as cytomegalovirus-associated.

On this clone itself: What it binds is unknown.

Profiling relied on immunoSEQ multiplex PCR, and the TCRdb table lists in-frame clones only, not all of them. The data show 200,000 to 250,000 clones, over 75% seen once. The CDR3 sequence is 14 residues long. The V and J ends lost 5 bases and 8 bases respectively, with 18 bases between them. From germline, CDR1 is MDHEN and CDR2 SYDVKM. The sequence derives from a young woman in good health and CMV-seropositive. The chain has TRBV28 and TRBJ1-2, with D hard to call. Sequences were obtained from PBMCs. In DNA form, the CDR3 reads TGTGCCAGCAGTCCACGACCAAGACAACCGGGCTACACCTTC. Residues: CASSPRPRQPGYTF.